One TCR beta chain is described in this entry. From germline, CDR1 is SGHTA and CDR2 FQGTGA. The length of the CDR3 is 17 residues. J gave up 7 bases and V 5 bases, and 14 bases lay outside the gene matches. These data belong to a study of T cell changes during pregnancy in multiple sclerosis. The method was immunoSEQ multiplex PCR; TCRdb's version includes in-frame clones alone and lacks a portion of them. Here the sample spans about 55,000 clones, 85% to 95% being singletons. This TCR derives from a female donor with multiple sclerosis, enrolled in a pregnancy study. The J gene is TRBJ2-1, the V gene TRBV7-3; TRBD2 matches 10 bases. Source: CD8+ T cells from peripheral blood mononuclear cells, taken in the second trimester of pregnancy. The CDR3 DNA is TGTGCCAGCAGCCCCCGGGGGGCTAGCGGGAGTGGGAATGAGCAGTTCTTC. This encodes CASSPRGASGSGNEQFF.